The TCR beta chain under discussion was sequenced for a study of blood T cell repertoires in COVID-19. How the authors handled the data: Amplification with reference gene primers provided the estimates of nucleated cell counts. Method: immunoSEQ multiplex PCR; TCRdb's copy keeps in-frame clones and lacks some. Clonal size and the V and J genes are those of that table, whereas D and trimming came from the DNA. The sample records some 42,000 clones, around four fifths being singletons. The sequence was obtained from a man aged 50-60 years with active COVID-19. The specimen sequenced was peripheral blood.

For the CDR3, the DNA is TGCGCCAGCAGCCCTAACCTACTAGCGGGGGTGCCGGGGCAAGAGACCCAGTACTTC. Encoded protein: CASSPNLLAGVPGQETQYF. The rearrangement joins TRBV5-1 to TRBJ2-5, with 11 bases matching TRBD2. Losses at the gene ends were 4 bases for V and 2 bases for J; bases not matched to a gene: 16. The V gene's germline CDR1 is SGHRS and CDR2 YFSETQ. The length of the CDR3 is 19 residues.